This entry describes one TCR beta chain. In germline, CDR1 is SGDLS, CDR2 YYNGEE. V was cut by 0 bases and J by 5 bases, with 11 bases left in between. The CDR3 is 14 amino acids. The sample is drawn from a study of T cell responses to AZD1222 COVID-19 vaccine. Profiled with immunoSEQ multiplex PCR; TCRdb holds only in-frame clones, not every one. The data hold about 170,000 clones, with around 88% observed a single time. This sequence was found in an adult who received the AZD1222 COVID-19 vaccine. This sample comprised peripheral blood, obtained 28 days after the second AZD1222 dose. This rearrangement joins TRBV9 to TRBJ1-2, with D uncertain. CDR3 in DNA: TGTGCCAGCAGCGTAGTACAGAACTCTTATGGCTACACCTTC. Translating it yields CASSVVQNSYGYTF.